Following are 22 T cell receptor beta chains from one sample sequenced in a study of control samples from healthy donors and cancer patients. Using immunoSEQ multiplex PCR, the repertoire was profiled, and TCRdb retains in-frame clones only, with some absent. The sample shows approximately 12,000 clones, approximately 94% of them seen only once. Sequences were obtained from PBMCs. These receptors were taken from a man between 65 and 79 years old with head and neck cancer.

Only one count was recorded for this clone. The rearrangement joins TRBV18 to TRBJ1-5; D gene uncertain. With 3 bases removed from V and 1 base from J, the gap between germline ends came to 10 bases. The CDR3 consists of 15 residues. CDR1 is KGHSH and CDR2 is LQKENI in the germline V gene. CDR3 in amino acids: CASSPSTGSNQPQHF. In nucleotides, the CDR3 is TGTGCCAGCTCACCCTCGACGGGCAGCAATCAGCCCCAGCATTTT.

The rearrangement uses TRBV9 and TRBJ1-1; TRBD1 matches at 11 bases. The germline gives CDR1 SGDLS, CDR2 YYNGEE. V dropped 0 bases and J dropped 4; count of bases not matched to a gene: 2. The CDR3 is made up of 15 amino acids. The CDR3 loop reads CASSVAGTGGTEAFF. The CDR3 DNA is TGTGCCAGCAGCGTAGCCGGGACAGGGGGCACTGAAGCTTTCTTT.

The J gene is TRBJ2-7, the V gene TRBV9; the match to TRBD1 covers 10 bases. CDR1 is SGDLS, CDR2 YYNGEE, per germline. The trim removed 3 bases at V and 6 bases at J, leaving 9 bases unmatched. CDR3 length: 15 residues. CDR3 in DNA: TGTGCCAGCAGCGCAACCGGGACAGGGGCGCCCGAGCAGTACTTC. It encodes CASSATGTGAPEQYF.

This rearrangement joins TRBV5-1 to TRBJ1-4; maybe TRBD1 (5 bases). Germline V gene data show CDR1 as SGHRS and CDR2 as YFSETQ. V shed 2 bases and J shed 0 bases, with 8 bases lying between them. This CDR3 comprises 15 residues. The CDR3 sequence: CASSFQGATNEKLFF. CDR3 nucleotide sequence: TGCGCCAGCAGCTTCCAGGGCGCAACTAATGAAAAACTGTTTTTT.

The chain employs TRBV5-1 and TRBJ2-7; 12 bases are a match to TRBD2. The V segment lost 4 bases and the J segment 2 bases; nucleotides outside the gene matches: 4. The germline gives CDR1 SGHRS, CDR2 YFSETQ. The CDR3 runs to 15 residues. CDR3 protein: CASSPTSGRPYEQYF. DNA for the CDR3: TGCGCCAGCAGCCCGACTAGCGGGAGACCCTACGAGCAGTACTTC.

V and J are TRBV4-1 and TRBJ2-7, with D maybe TRBD1 (5 bases). V was pared by 3 bases and J by 3 bases, with 15 bases between. The CDR3 runs 15 residues. Germline V lookup: CDR1 MGHRA, CDR2 YSYEKL. CDR3 nucleotides: TGCGCCAGCAGCCAGCAGGGTGCCGGAATCTACGAGCAGTACTTC. As protein: CASSQQGAGIYEQYF.

Here the CDR3 DNA reads TGTGCCAGCAGCCAAACCGGGACAGGGGACTACGAGCAGTACTTC. Translation gives CASSQTGTGDYEQYF. The V gene is TRBV5-4, the J gene TRBJ2-7; 10 positions agree with TRBD1. The CDR3 totals 15 residues. Trimming cost V 4 bases and J 3 bases; bases outside gene matches: 7. Germline V gene data show CDR1 as SGHNT and CDR2 as YYREEE (reference sequence).

As regards this clone: Relative to the germline gene, one junction end is altered; a read error may explain this. The chain employs TRBV7-7 and TRBJ2-1; D is perhaps TRBD1 (5 bases). The CDR3 totals 15 residues. Germline lookup yields CDR1 SSHAT and CDR2 FNYEAQ (reference sequence). This CDR3 reads CASSFFLGPYNEQFF. The CDR3 DNA reads as TGTGCTAGCAGCTTCTTTCTGGGGCCCTACAATGAGCAGTTCTTC.

This chain connects TRBV2 to TRBJ1-1; D unclear. Trimming removed 6 bases from V and 7 bases from J, with 12 bases in between. Germline values: CDR1 SNHLY, CDR2 FYNNEI. This CDR3 is built from 12 residues. CDR3 residues: CASRDPRGEAFF. The CDR3 DNA reads TGTGCCAGCAGGGATCCACGGGGTGAAGCTTTCTTT.

The J gene is TRBJ1-2, the V gene TRBV5-1, with D perhaps TRBD1 (5 bases). V lost 0 bases and J 6 bases, leaving 12 bases between the germline ends. Germline-derived CDR1 and CDR2 are SGHRS and YFSETQ. The CDR3 runs 14 residues. Here the CDR3 reads CASSLDRGWDGYTF. The CDR3 nucleotides read TGCGCCAGCAGCTTGGATCGGGGGTGGGATGGCTACACCTTC.

The J gene is TRBJ1-2, the V gene TRBV11-2; the D is unclear. The CDR3 totals 14 residues. Germline values: CDR1 SGHAT, CDR2 FQNNGV. V was clipped by 1 base and J by 7 bases, with 13 bases between them. The CDR3 nucleotides read TGTGCCAGCAGCTTAGTTGGCAACGAGGTTGGCTACACCTTC. It codes for CASSLVGNEVGYTF.

This sequence joins TRBV7-9 and TRBJ1-2; no definite D call. The CDR3 is 14 amino acids. The V gene's germline CDR1 is SEHNR and CDR2 FQNEAQ (reference sequence). V was cut by 5 bases and J by 3 bases, with 13 bases left in between. CDR3 protein: CASSPRMGYYGYTF. The DNA for the CDR3 is TGTGCCAGCAGCCCCAGGATGGGATACTATGGCTACACCTTC.

The chain is built from TRBV5-1 and TRBJ2-3; TRBD2 aligns across 7 bases. V shed 5 bases and J 5 bases; nucleotides not matched to a gene: 8. The CDR3 totals 14 residues. From germline, CDR1 is SGHRS and CDR2 YFSETQ. The CDR3, as DNA: TGCGCCAGCAGTGCGGGGGATGGCCAAGATACGCAGTATTTT. It yields the protein CASSAGDGQDTQYF.

The J gene is TRBJ1-3, the V gene TRBV10-3; TRBD1 agrees at 11 bases. Germline V gene data show CDR1 as ENHRY and CDR2 as SYGVKD. The V and J ends lost 8 bases and 0 bases, in that order; junction bases with no gene match: 6. The CDR3 extends over 16 amino acids. The CDR3 spells CAIEGQGAASGNTIYF. In DNA form, the CDR3 reads TGTGCCATCGAAGGACAGGGGGCGGCCTCTGGAAACACCATATATTTT.

The chain uses TRBV5-1 and TRBJ1-3; TRBD1 might be the D (5 bases). The V gene lost 4 bases and the J gene lost 0 bases, with 11 bases spanning the gap. The CDR3 length is 15 residues. Germline CDR1 SGHRS, CDR2 YFSETQ. This CDR3 reads CASSRDGHSGNTIYF. The CDR3 DNA sequence: TGCGCCAGCAGCCGGGACGGACACTCTGGAAACACCATATATTTT.

V gene TRBV11-2 combines with J gene TRBJ1-2, with 10 nucleotides matching TRBD1. After removal of 0 bases from V and 4 bases from J, the junction contained 8 bases not matched to a gene. The CDR3 length is 17 residues. Germline V gene lookup returns CDR1 SGHAT and CDR2 FQNNGV. The chain's CDR3 is CASSLDQGTGAFYGYTF. CDR3 DNA: TGTGCCAGCAGCTTAGACCAGGGGACAGGGGCCTTCTATGGCTACACCTTC.

J is TRBJ1-5 and V is TRBV18, with a tentative D call TRBD1 (5 bases). CDR3 length equals 18 residues. Between the trimmed V and J ends, which lost 1 base and 4 bases, there was a span of 20 bases. The germline CDR1 and CDR2 sequences are KGHSH and LQKENI. CDR3 sequence (DNA): TGTGCCAGCTCACCACAACGTCCCGGGACGGTGGGGAATCAGCCCCAGCATTTT. It specifies CASSPQRPGTVGNQPQHF.

The chain couples TRBV19 to TRBJ1-3, with 9 nucleotides matching TRBD1. After removal of 5 bases from V and 0 bases from J, the junction contained 5 bases not matched to a gene. CDR3 length: 16 amino acids. The V gene's germline CDR1 is LNHDA and CDR2 SQIVND (reference sequence). DNA for the CDR3: TGTGCCAGTAGTCCACGGGGACAGGGCTCTGGAAACACCATATATTTT. It is translated as CASSPRGQGSGNTIYF. The full variable domain, with the rest looked up from reference TRBV19 and TRBJ1-3, is DGGITQSPKYLFRKEGQNVTLSCEQNLNHDAMYWYRQDPGQGLRLIYYSQIVNDFQKGDIAEGYSVSREKKESFPLTVTSAQKNPTAFYLCASSPRGQGSGNTIYFGEGSWLTVV.

The chain links TRBV10-3 to TRBJ2-5; D unclear. CDR1 and CDR2 (germline): ENHRY, SYGVKD. V dropped 11 bases and J dropped 7 bases, with 20 bases sitting between them. This CDR3 has 13 amino acids. The CDR3 DNA follows: TGTGCCTACGGCGTGTCCTCGCCCGGGACCCAGTACTTC. This gives the protein CAYGVSSPGTQYF.

The chain is built from TRBV10-2 and TRBJ2-7; D uncertain. The CDR3 is made up of 11 amino acids. The germline CDR1 and CDR2 sequences are WSHSY and SAAADI. Trimming took 3 bases from V and 6 from J, leaving 6 bases between them. DNA for the CDR3: TGCGCCAGCAGTGACTCAGCCGAGCAGTACTTC. Translation gives CASSDSAEQYF.

In DNA form, the CDR3 reads TGTGCCAGCAGCGAAACGGGCTTGGGTCAGCCCCAGCATTTT. Translation gives CASSETGLGQPQHF. The chain carries TRBV9 and TRBJ1-5; D ambiguous. The CDR3 is made up of 14 amino acids. Germline assignment: CDR1 SGDLS and CDR2 YYNGEE. The V gene lost 3 bases and the J gene lost 6 bases, with 13 bases spanning the gap.

The chain recombines TRBV6-5 with TRBJ1-2, with D perhaps TRBD1 (5 bases). Germline V gene data show CDR1 as MNHEY and CDR2 as SVGAGI. V was cut by 6 bases and J by 1 base, with 12 bases left in between. CDR3 length equals 14 residues. CDR3 region: CASRQGAINYGYTF. As DNA, the CDR3 is TGTGCCAGCAGGCAAGGGGCCATTAACTATGGCTACACCTTC.